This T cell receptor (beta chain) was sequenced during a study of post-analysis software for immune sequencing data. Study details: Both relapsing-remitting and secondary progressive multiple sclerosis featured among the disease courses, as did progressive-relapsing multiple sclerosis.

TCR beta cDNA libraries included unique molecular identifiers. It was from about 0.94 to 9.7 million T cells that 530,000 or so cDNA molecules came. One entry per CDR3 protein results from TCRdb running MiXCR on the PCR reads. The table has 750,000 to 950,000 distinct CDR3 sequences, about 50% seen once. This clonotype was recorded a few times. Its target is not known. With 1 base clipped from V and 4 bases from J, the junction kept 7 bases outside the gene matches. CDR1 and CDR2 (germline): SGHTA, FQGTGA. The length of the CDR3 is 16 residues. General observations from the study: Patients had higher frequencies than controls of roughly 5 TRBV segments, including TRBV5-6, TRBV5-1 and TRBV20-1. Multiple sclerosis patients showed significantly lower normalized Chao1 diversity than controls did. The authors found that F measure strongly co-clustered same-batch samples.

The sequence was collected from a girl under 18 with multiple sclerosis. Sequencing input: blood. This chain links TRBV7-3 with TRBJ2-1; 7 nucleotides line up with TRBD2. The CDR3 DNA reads TGTGCCAGCAGCTTAAGGGCGGGGGAGACTTACAATGAGCAGTTCTTC. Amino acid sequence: CASSLRAGETYNEQFF.